One sample yielded the 7 T cell receptor beta chains listed below, sequenced in a study of tumor-infiltrating lymphocytes in primary liver carcinoma. Starting material for RNA and DNA co-extraction consisted of about 17-32 mg of unsorted bulk tissue. From around 530 ng of total RNA, TCR beta-specific cDNA was reverse-transcribed using a constant-region primer. Researchers made the TCR beta libraries by running three nested multiplex PCR rounds with slightly modified ARM-PCR. Both of the initial two PCR rounds ran for roughly 11 cycles and employed TRBV1-TRBV30 forward primers alongside a C-beta reverse primer. Via MiXCR, TCRdb re-called the multiplex PCR reads, giving one row per CDR3 protein. Of 40,000 or so distinct CDR3 sequences in the sample, roughly 80% were seen once. Input material: tumor-adjacent normal liver tissue. These receptors were obtained from a man aged 35 to 55 with primary liver carcinoma and hepatitis B virus infection.

Remarks on this clonotype: At one boundary the junction diverges from the germline segment, which might be a read error. The V and J genes are TRBV11-1 and TRBJ2-7; no definite D call. The CDR3 loop spans 11 amino acids. The germline gives CDR1 SGHAT, CDR2 FQDESV (reference sequence). The DNA of the CDR3 is TGTGTCAGCAACTTGGACTACGAGCAGTACTTC. Protein: CVSNLDYEQYF.

The rearrangement links TRBV29-1 to TRBJ2-7, with 8 nucleotides matching TRBD2. Trimming at V came to 8 bases and at J to 4 bases, leaving 7 bases not matched to a gene. There are 12 residues in the CDR3. Germline lookup yields CDR1 SQVTM and CDR2 ANQGSEA. Written as DNA, the CDR3 is TGCAGCACTGAACTAGCGGATTACGAGCAGTACTTC. Translation gives CSTELADYEQYF.

As for this clonotype: Relative to the germline gene, one junction end is altered; a read error may explain this. The chain links TRBV7-2 to TRBJ1-5; a weak D match, TRBD1 (5 bases). Germline assignment: CDR1 SGHTA and CDR2 FQGNSA. The CDR3 length is 17 residues. The CDR3 loop is CASSPNTGPRGNQPQHF. The CDR3 DNA is TGTGCCAGCAGCCCGAACACGGGTCCGAGGGGCAATCAGCCCCAGCACTTT.

On this clonotype: This may stem from a read error, because a much larger clone lies one nucleotide away. The chain recombines TRBV19 with TRBJ2-3; weak D call: TRBD2 (6 bases). Looked up from germline, CDR1 is LNHDA and CDR2 is SQIVND (reference sequence). The CDR3 has 14 residues. The CDR3 nucleotides are TGTGCCAGTGCTTCAAGCGGGTTCACAGATACGCGGTATTTT. Its protein is CASASSGFTDTRYF.

Turning to this clonotype: The junction departs from the called germline gene at one end, perhaps through a read error. The chain has TRBV11-1 and TRBJ1-2; possibly TRBD1 for D (5 bases). The CDR3 runs to 14 residues. Germline V CDR1 and CDR2: SGHAT, FQDESV (reference sequence). The CDR3 is CACSLTAVSYGYAF. Written as DNA, the CDR3 is TGTGCCTGCAGCTTGACAGCTGTCTCGTATGGCTACGCCTTC.

Worth noting for this clonotype: Compared with germline, one end of the junction differs, possibly owing to a read error. The J gene is TRBJ2-7, the V gene TRBV12-3 or TRBV12-4; D is unclear. The CDR3 has 14 amino acids. In DNA, the CDR3 is TGTGCCAGCGGCCCTCAGAGGAGCTCCTACGATCAGTACTTC. It encodes CASGPQRSSYDQYF.

The rearrangement uses TRBV12-3 or TRBV12-4 and TRBJ2-3, with TRBD2 matching 12 bases. V trimming: 5 bases; J trimming: 6 bases; junction bases outside the gene matches: 15. CDR3 size: 18 residues. The CDR3 sequence: CASSPARLAGAGTDTQYF. CDR3 nucleotides: TGTGCCAGCAGTCCGGCGAGACTAGCGGGAGCGGGTACGGATACGCAGTATTTT.